This paragraph covers one TCR beta chain sequence. The data belong to a study of blood T cell repertoires in COVID-19. The overall study: Specimens from acute and convalescent COVID-19 originated in the United States, Italy and Spain. From T cells, B-cell-depleted T cells, or PBMCs came the material, which was cDNA or gDNA.

Authors' data handling: Estimates of nucleated cell counts were drawn from the amplification of reference gene primers. Only in-frame clones appear in the TCRdb table, and some are missing; sequencing was by immunoSEQ multiplex PCR. V, J and clone size are taken as reported in that table, and D and trimming were inferred from the DNA itself. This table holds under 75,000 clones, about 81% found once. CDR3 length: 11 amino acids. Germline V gene data show CDR1 as MDHEN and CDR2 as SYDVKM. The V end was cut by 4 bases, the J end by 2 bases, with 3 bases between. The genes are TRBV28 and TRBJ2-7, with D uncertain. The source of this sequence is a man of 80 years or more with acute or convalescent COVID-19. The sample consisted of peripheral blood. The CDR3 region is CASSSTYEQYF. CDR3 DNA sequence: TGTGCCAGCAGTTCCACCTACGAGCAGTACTTC.